This T cell receptor beta chain was identified in a study of CD8+CD57+ T cells in acquired aplastic anemia. The V gene lost 0 bases and the J gene lost 4 bases, with 17 bases spanning the gap. Germline CDR1 reads SGHVS; CDR2 reads FQNEAQ. This CDR3 region has 17 residues. CD8+CD57+ cell expansion, shown by flow cytometry, had occurred in the patients selected for sequencing. The count of this clonotype is one. The TCR beta profiling, which covered VDJ combination and CDR3 sequence, was carried out using genomic DNA as the template. TCRdb fed the reads into MiXCR, producing one record per CDR3 protein. The sample records roughly 280,000 distinct CDR3 sequences, roughly 59% being singletons.

Sequenced input: sorted CD4+, CD8+, or CD8+CD57+ T cells (not recorded which) from PBMCs. The receptor comes from a human donor with aplastic anemia. The rearrangement uses TRBV7-8 and TRBJ2-3; weak D call: TRBD2 (7 bases). The CDR3 sequence is CASSLARGVGGPDTQYF. The CDR3 nucleotides are TGTGCCAGCAGCTTAGCTCGCGGGGTGGGGGGGCCAGATACGCAGTATTTT.